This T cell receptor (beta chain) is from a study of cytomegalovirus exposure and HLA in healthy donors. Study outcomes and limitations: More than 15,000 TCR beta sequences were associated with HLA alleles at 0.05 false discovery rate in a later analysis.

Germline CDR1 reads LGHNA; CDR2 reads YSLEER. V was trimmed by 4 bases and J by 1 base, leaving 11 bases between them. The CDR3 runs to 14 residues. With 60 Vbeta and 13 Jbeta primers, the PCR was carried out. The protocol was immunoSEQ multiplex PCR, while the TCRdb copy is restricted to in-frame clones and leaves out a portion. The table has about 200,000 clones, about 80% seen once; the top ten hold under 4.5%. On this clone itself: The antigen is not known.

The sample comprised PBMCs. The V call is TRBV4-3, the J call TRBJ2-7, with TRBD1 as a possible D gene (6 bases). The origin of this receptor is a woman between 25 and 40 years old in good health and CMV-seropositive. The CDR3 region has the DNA TGCGCCAGCAGCCCCGGGGACACTTCCTACGAGCAGTACTTC. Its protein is CASSPGDTSYEQYF.